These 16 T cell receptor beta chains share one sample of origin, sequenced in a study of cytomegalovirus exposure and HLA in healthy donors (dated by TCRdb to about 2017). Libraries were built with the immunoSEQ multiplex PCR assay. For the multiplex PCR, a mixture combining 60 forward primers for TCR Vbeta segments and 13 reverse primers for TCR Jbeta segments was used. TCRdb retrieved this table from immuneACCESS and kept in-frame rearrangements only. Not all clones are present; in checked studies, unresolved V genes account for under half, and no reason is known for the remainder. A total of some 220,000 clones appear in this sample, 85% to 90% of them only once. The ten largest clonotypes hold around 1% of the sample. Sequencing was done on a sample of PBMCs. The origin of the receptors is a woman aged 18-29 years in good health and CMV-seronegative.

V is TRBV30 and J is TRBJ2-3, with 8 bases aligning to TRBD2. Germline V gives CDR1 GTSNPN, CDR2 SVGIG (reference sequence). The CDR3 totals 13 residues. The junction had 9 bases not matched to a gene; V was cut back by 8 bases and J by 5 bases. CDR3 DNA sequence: TGTGCCCGAGAGCGGGAGCCAGGAGATACGCAGTATTTT. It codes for CAREREPGDTQYF.

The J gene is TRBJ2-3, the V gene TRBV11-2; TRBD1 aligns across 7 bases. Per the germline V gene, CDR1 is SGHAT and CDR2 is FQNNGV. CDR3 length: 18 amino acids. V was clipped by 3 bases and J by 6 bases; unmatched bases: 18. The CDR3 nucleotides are TGTGCCAGCAGCTTGGAATTGGTCGACAGGGTGGGATCGGATACGCAGTATTTT. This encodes CASSLELVDRVGSDTQYF.

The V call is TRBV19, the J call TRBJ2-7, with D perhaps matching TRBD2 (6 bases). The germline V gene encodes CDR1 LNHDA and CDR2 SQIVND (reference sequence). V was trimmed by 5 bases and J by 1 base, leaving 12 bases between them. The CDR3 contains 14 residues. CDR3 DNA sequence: TGTGCCAGTAGTTCTTTAGCGGAATCCTACGAGCAGTACTTC. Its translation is CASSSLAESYEQYF.

CDR3 DNA sequence: TGTGCCAGCAGCTTAGTCGGGACTAGCGGGGGTCGCACAGATACGCAGTATTTT. Translation gives CASSLVGTSGGRTDTQYF. This chain links TRBV7-2 with TRBJ2-3; 14 bases are a match to TRBD2. The ends lost 1 base at V and 1 base at J; junction bases unmatched: 4. Looked up from germline, CDR1 is SGHTA and CDR2 is FQGNSA. CDR3 length: 18 amino acids.

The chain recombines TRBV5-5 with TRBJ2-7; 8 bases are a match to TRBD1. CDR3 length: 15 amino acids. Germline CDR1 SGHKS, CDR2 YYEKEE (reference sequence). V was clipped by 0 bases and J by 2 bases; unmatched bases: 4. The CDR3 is CASSLGPGGTYEQYF. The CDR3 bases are TGTGCCAGCAGCTTGGGGCCAGGGGGCACCTACGAGCAGTACTTC.

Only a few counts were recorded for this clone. The DNA for the CDR3 is TGCGCCAGCAGACTCACAGGGGGCGGACAAGCTTTCTTT. Its translation: CASRLTGGGQAFF. V is TRBV4-1 and J is TRBJ1-1; 9 nucleotides match TRBD1. Looked up from germline, CDR1 is MGHRA and CDR2 is YSYEKL. Trimming took 6 bases from V and 9 from J; bases not matched to a gene: 8. The CDR3 consists of 13 residues.

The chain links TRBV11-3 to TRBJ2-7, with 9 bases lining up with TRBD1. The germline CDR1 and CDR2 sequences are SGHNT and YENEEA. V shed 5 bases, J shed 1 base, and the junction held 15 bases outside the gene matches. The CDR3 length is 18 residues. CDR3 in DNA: TGTGCCAGCAGCCCACCCACCGTATCGACAGGGGGGTCCTACGAGCAGTACTTC. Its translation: CASSPPTVSTGGSYEQYF.

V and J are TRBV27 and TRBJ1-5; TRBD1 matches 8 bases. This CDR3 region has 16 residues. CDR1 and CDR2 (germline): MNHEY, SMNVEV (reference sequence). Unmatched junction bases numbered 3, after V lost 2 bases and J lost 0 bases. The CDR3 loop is CASSLPRGLSNQPQHF. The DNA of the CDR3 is TGTGCCAGCAGTTTACCCAGGGGGCTTAGCAATCAGCCCCAGCATTTT.

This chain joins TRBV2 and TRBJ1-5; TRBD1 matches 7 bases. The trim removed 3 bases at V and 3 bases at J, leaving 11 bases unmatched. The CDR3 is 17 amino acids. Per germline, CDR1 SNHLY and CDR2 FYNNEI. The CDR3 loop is CASSDLQGRGDNQPQHF. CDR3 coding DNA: TGTGCCAGCAGTGATTTACAGGGGCGGGGGGACAATCAGCCCCAGCATTTT.

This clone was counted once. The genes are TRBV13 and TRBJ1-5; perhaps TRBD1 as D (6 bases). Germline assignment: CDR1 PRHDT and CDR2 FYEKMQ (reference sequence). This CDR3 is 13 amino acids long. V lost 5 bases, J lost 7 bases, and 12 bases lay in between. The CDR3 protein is CASSPSGAQPQHF. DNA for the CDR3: TGTGCCAGCAGCCCTTCAGGGGCCCAGCCCCAGCATTTT.

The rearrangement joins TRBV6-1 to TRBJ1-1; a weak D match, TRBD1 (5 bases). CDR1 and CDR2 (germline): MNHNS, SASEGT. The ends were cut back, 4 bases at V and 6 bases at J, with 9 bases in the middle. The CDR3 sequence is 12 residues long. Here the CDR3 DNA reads TGTGCCAGCAGTGCCCGGGGGGCTGAAGCTTTCTTT. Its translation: CASSARGAEAFF.

CDR3 coding DNA: TGTGCCAGCAGGGCGACAGGGGGCTCTGAAGCTTTCTTT. Translated, it gives CASRATGGSEAFF. The J gene is TRBJ1-1, the V gene TRBV2; 10 bases fit TRBD1. Trimming cost V 6 bases and J 6 bases; bases outside gene matches: 4. In germline, CDR1 is SNHLY, CDR2 FYNNEI. The CDR3 is made up of 13 amino acids.

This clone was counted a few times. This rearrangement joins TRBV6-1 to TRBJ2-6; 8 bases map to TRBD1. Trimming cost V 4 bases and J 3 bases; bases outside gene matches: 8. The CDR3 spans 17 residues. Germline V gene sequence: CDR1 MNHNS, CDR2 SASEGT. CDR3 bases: TGTGCCAGCAGTGGGACAGGGAAATCTCTTGGGGCCAACGTCCTGACTTTC. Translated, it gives CASSGTGKSLGANVLTF.

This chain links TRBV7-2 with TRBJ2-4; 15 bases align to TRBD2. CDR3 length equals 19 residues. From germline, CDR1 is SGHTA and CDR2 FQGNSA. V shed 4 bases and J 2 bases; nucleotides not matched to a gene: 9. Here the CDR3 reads CASSSAPGTSGGSKNIQYF. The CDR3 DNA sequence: TGTGCCAGCAGCTCGGCGCCAGGGACTAGCGGGGGGTCCAAAAACATTCAGTACTTC.

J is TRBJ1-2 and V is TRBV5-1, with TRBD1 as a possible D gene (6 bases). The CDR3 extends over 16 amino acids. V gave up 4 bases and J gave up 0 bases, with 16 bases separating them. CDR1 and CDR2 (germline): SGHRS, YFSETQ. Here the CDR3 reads CASSSKQGPTNYGYTF. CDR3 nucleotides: TGCGCCAGCAGCAGCAAACAGGGACCCACTAACTATGGCTACACCTTC.

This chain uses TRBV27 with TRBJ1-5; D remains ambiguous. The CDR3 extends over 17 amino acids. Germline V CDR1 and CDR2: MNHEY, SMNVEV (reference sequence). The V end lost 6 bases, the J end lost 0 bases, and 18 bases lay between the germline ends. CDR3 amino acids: CASSPKQSSYSNQPQHF. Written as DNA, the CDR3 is TGTGCCAGCAGCCCGAAACAGAGCAGTTATAGCAATCAGCCCCAGCATTTT.